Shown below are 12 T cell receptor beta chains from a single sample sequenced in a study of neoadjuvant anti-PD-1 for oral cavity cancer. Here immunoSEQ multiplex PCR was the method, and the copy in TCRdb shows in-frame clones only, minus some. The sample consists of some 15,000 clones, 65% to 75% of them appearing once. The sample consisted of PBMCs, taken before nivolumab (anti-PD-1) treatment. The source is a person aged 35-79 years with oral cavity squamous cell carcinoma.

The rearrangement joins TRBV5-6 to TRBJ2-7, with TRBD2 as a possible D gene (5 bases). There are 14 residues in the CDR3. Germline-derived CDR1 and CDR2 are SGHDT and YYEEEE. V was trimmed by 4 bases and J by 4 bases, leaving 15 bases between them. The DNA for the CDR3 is TGTGCCAGCAGCGAACGGGGAAGCCGTTACGAGCAGTACTTC. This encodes CASSERGSRYEQYF.

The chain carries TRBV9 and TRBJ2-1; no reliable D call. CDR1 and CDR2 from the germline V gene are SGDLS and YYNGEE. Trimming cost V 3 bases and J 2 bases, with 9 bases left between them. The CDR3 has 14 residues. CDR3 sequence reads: CASSDDGTYNEQFF. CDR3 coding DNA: TGTGCCAGCAGCGACGATGGTACCTACAATGAGCAGTTCTTC.

The CDR3 bases are TGTGCCAGCAGCTTAGCTTTAGTTTATAATGAGCAGTTCTTC. Translating it yields CASSLALVYNEQFF. The rearrangement uses TRBV7-9 and TRBJ2-1, with no clear D. Trimming left V 0 bases short and J 7 bases short, with 10 bases between. The germline CDR1 and CDR2 sequences are SEHNR and FQNEAQ (reference sequence). The CDR3 contains 14 residues.

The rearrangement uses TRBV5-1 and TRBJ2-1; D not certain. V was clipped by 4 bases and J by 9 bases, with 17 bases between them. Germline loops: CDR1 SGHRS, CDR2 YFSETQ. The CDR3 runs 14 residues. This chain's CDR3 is CASSPAGRRGEQFF. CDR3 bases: TGCGCCAGCAGCCCCGCCGGACGCCGAGGTGAGCAGTTCTTC.

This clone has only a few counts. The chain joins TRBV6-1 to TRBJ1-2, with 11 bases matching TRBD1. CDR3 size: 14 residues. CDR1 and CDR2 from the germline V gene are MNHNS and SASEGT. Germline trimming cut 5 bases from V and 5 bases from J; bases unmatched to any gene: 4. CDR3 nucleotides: TGTGCCAGCAGTCGGACAGGGGGCGATTATGGCTACACCTTC. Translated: CASSRTGGDYGYTF.

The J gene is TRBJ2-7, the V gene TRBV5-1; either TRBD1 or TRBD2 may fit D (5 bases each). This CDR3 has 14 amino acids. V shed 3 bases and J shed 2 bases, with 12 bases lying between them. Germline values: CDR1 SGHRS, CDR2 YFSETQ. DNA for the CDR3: TGCGCCAGCAGCTCAGGTCCGGGACCCTACGAGCAGTACTTC. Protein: CASSSGPGPYEQYF.

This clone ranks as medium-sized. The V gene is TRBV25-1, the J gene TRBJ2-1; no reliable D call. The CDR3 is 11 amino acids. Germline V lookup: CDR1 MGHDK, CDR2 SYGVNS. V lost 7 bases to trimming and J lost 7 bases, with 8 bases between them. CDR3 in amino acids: CASNAGNEQFF. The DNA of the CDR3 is TGTGCCAGCAATGCCGGGAATGAGCAGTTCTTC.

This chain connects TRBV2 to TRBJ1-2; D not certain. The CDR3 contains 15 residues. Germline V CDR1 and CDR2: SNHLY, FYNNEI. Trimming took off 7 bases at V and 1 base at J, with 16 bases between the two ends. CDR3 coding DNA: TGTGCCAGCATTTTAAGGCCCCTACTTAACTATGGCTACACCTTC. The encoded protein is CASILRPLLNYGYTF.

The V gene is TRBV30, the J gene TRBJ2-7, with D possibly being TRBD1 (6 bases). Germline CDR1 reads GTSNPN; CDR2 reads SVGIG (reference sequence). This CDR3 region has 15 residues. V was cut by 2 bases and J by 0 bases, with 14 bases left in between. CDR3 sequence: CAWSSRQASSYEQYF. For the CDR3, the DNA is TGTGCCTGGAGTAGCCGACAGGCAAGCTCCTACGAGCAGTACTTC.

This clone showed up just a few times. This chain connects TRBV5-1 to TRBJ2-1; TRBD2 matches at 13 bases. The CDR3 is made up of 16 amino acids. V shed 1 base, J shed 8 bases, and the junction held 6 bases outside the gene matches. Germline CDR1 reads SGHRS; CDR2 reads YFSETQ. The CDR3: CASSLTTSGRGHEQFF. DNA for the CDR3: TGCGCCAGCAGCTTGACCACTAGCGGGAGGGGGCATGAGCAGTTCTTC.

CDR3 amino acids: CASSPDSGVSGYTF. In DNA form, the CDR3 reads TGTGCCAGCTCACCGGACTCAGGGGTCTCCGGCTACACCTTC. V usage is TRBV18 and J usage is TRBJ1-2, with TRBD1 as a possible D gene (6 bases). The germline V gene encodes CDR1 KGHSH and CDR2 LQKENI. V was cut by 3 bases and J by 8 bases, with 16 bases left in between. CDR3 length equals 14 residues.

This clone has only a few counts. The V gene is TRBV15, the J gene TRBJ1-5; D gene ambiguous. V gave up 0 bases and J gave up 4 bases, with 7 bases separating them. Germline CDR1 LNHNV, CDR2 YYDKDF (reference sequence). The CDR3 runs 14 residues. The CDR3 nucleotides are TGTGCCACCAGCAGAGAAGGTCTTAATCAGCCCCAGCATTTT. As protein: CATSREGLNQPQHF.